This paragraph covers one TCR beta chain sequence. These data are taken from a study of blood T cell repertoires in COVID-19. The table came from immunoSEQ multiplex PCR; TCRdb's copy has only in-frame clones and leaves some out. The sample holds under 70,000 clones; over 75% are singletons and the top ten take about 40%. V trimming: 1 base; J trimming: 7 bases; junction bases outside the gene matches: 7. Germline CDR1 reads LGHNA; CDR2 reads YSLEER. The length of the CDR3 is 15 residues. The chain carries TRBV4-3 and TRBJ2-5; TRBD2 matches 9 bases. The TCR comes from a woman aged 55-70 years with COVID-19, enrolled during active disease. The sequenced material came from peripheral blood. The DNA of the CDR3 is TGCGCCAGCAGCCAAGTAGCGGGGGCCCGGGGGACCCAGTACTTC. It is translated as CASSQVAGARGTQYF.